Listed here are 29 T cell receptor beta chains from one sample, sequenced in a study of T cells in women clearing cervical HPV infection (dated by TCRdb to the late 2010s). The library came from the immunoSEQ multiplex PCR assay. TCRdb holds this immuneACCESS table with in-frame rearrangements only. Some clones are missing; in checked studies, unresolved V genes explain under half, and the rest has no known cause. The table of this sample itemizes about 22,000 clones. The top ten clonotypes cover more than 10% of the sample. The sequenced sample was blood buffy coat. These receptors were taken from a woman between 18 and 70 years old with a cervical HPV16 infection that either progressed to CIN3+ or cleared (not recorded which).

On this clone: The read stops 3 residues short of the end of the CDR3; the missing end is completed from the germline J gene. This chain joins TRBV18 and TRBJ2-7; 7 nucleotides agree with TRBD1. V lost 2 bases and J lost 1; bases outside the gene matches: 2. CDR1 is KGHSH, CDR2 LQKENI, per germline. The length of the CDR3 is 14 residues. This CDR3 reads CASSPDRVSYEQYF. The CDR3 bases that were read are TGTGCCAGCTCACCAGACAGGGTTTCCTACGAG.

In regard to this clone: The DNA ends 3 residues before the CDR3 does, and the rest of the CDR3 is filled in from the germline J gene. Other DNA sequences of this sample code for an identical CDR3. This chain uses TRBV11-2 with TRBJ2-5, with unresolved D. V was trimmed by 1 base and J by 2 bases, leaving 5 bases between them. The CDR3 length is 13 residues. From germline, CDR1 is SGHAT and CDR2 FQNNGV. The sequenced part of the CDR3 DNA is TGTGCCAGCAGCTTAGGACAACAAGAGACC. It yields the protein CASSLGQQET. The CDR3, in full, reads CASSLGQQETQYF.

Notes on this clone: The read terminates 3 residues ahead of where the CDR3 ends, so the germline J gene completes it. The chain combines TRBV20-1 with TRBJ2-6; the D gene is possibly TRBD1 (6 bases). V was pared by 5 bases and J by 4 bases, with 12 bases between. The CDR3 is 14 residues long. Germline V CDR1 and CDR2: DFQATT, SNEGSKA (reference sequence). Partial CDR3 DNA: TGCAGTGCTGTGGGGGCGCGGGGGGCCAACGTC. It specifies CSAVGARGANV. The CDR3 as a whole reads CSAVGARGANVLTF.

This clone is medium-sized by frequency. The CDR3 is cut off 3 residues early in the read; its end comes from the germline J gene. V usage is TRBV12-5 and J usage is TRBJ2-3; the match to TRBD1 covers 7 bases. CDR1 and CDR2 from the germline V gene are LGHNT and FRNRAP. CDR3 length: 14 amino acids. V was pared by 6 bases and J by 0 bases, with 3 bases of the junction left unmatched. CDR3: CASGTGLSTDTQYF. The sequenced part of the CDR3 DNA is TGTGCTAGTGGGACAGGGCTTAGCACAGATACG.

For this clone: The read ends 3 residues shy of where the CDR3 ends; the end is completed using the germline J gene. The rearrangement links TRBV20-1 to TRBJ1-2; 7 bases are a match to TRBD1. This CDR3 has 12 residues. Germline V CDR1 and CDR2: DFQATT, SNEGSKA (reference sequence). The J segment lost 7 bases and the V segment lost 4 bases, leaving 6 bases of the junction unmatched. CDR3 protein: CSAIRGLSGYTF. Partial CDR3 DNA: TGCAGTGCTATTAGGGGGCTGTCTGGC.

Concerning this clone itself: The DNA ends 3 residues before the CDR3 does, and the rest of the CDR3 is filled in from the germline J gene. V usage is TRBV30 and J usage is TRBJ1-1; D unclear. CDR3 size: 13 residues. CDR1 is GTSNPN, CDR2 SVGIG, per germline (reference sequence). The V gene lost 2 bases and the J gene lost 1 base, with 8 bases spanning the gap. The DNA read from the CDR3 is TGTGCCTGGAGTCTCGACTCGAACACTGAA. It codes for CAWSLDSNTE. The CDR3 as a whole reads CAWSLDSNTEAFF.

With respect to this clone: Read sequence stops 3 residues before the CDR3 end, and the germline J gene provides the missing end. The chain links TRBV28 to TRBJ2-5; unclear D gene. Trimming shortened V by 8 bases and J by 1 base, and 17 bases separated the two germline ends. CDR3 length: 15 residues. Germline assignment: CDR1 MDHEN and CDR2 SYDVKM. This CDR3 reads CASPFQRRGQETQYF. The sequenced part of the CDR3 DNA is TGTGCCAGCCCTTTCCAAAGGCGCGGCCAAGAGACC.

About this clone: The read gets to within 3 residues of the CDR3 end, and the germline J gene fills in the rest. This chain joins TRBV12-3 or TRBV12-4 and TRBJ2-2; 8 bases agree with TRBD2. V was clipped by 6 bases and J by 4 bases; unmatched bases: 4. The CDR3 runs 14 residues. The chain's CDR3 is CASRGLAGTGELFF. The part of the CDR3 DNA that was read is TGTGCCAGCAGAGGACTAGCTGGCACCGGGGAG.

About this clone itself: The CDR3 extends 3 residues past the end of the read, so its final part is completed from the germline J gene. The V gene is TRBV19, the J gene TRBJ1-1; 7 bases fit TRBD1. Trimming removed 2 bases from V and 4 bases from J; junction bases left unmatched: 4. The CDR3 loop spans 14 amino acids. From germline, CDR1 is LNHDA and CDR2 SQIVND (reference sequence). Here the CDR3 reads CASSITGVITEAFF. Partial CDR3 DNA: TGTGCCAGTAGTATAACAGGGGTGATCACTGAA.

As regards this clone: The CDR3 goes on 3 residues after the read ends, and that part is filled in from the germline J gene. The chain joins TRBV12-3 or TRBV12-4 to TRBJ2-5, with 10 nucleotides matching TRBD1. V was clipped by 6 bases and J by 6 bases; unmatched bases: 10. There are 15 residues in the CDR3. CDR3 bases read: TGTGCCAGCAGCTTAACGGGACAGGGGAGGAAGACC. It specifies CASSLTGQGRKT. The full-length CDR3 reads as CASSLTGQGRKTQYF.

About this clone itself: The read terminates 3 residues ahead of where the CDR3 ends, so the germline J gene completes it. The chain links TRBV27 to TRBJ2-2; 9 bases map to TRBD1. The trim removed 5 bases at V and 2 bases at J, leaving 9 bases unmatched. CDR3 length: 17 residues. Germline V gene data show CDR1 as MNHEY and CDR2 as SMNVEV (reference sequence). The CDR3 sequence: CASSPGTGSPNTGELFF. CDR3 bases read: TGTGCCAGCAGTCCCGGGACAGGGAGCCCTAACACCGGGGAG.

As regards this clone: One end of the junction does not line up with germline, which may come from a read error. CDR3 DNA (partial): TGCGCCAGCAGCCAAGACGGGGGAGAGAACACTGAA. It is translated as CASSQDGGENTE. The CDR3, in full, reads CASSQDGGENTEAFF. The rearrangement joins TRBV4-2 to TRBJ1-1; tentative D call: TRBD1 (5 bases). The missing CDR3 end, 3 residues past where the read stops, is filled in from the germline J gene. Germline V lookup: CDR1 LGHNA, CDR2 YNFKEQ. The CDR3 spans 15 residues.

For this clone: The CDR3 extends 3 residues past the end of the read, so its final part is completed from the germline J gene. The chain couples TRBV20-1 to TRBJ2-5; TRBD2 matches at 10 bases. The germline V gene encodes CDR1 DFQATT and CDR2 SNEGSKA (reference sequence). V trimming: 6 bases; J trimming: 5 bases; junction bases outside the gene matches: 12. The CDR3 consists of 15 residues. The covered CDR3 bases are TGCAGTGCCAGCGGGAGGGCCTTTACGGCGGAGACC. Residues: CSASGRAFTAET. The CDR3 in full is CSASGRAFTAETQYF.

A note on this clone: Read data end 3 residues before the CDR3 end; the end is taken from the germline J gene. This chain uses TRBV15 with TRBJ2-7; D gene uncertain. Trimming removed 1 base from V and 3 bases from J, with 10 bases in between. The CDR3 has 14 amino acids. The V gene's germline CDR1 is LNHNV and CDR2 YYDKDF (reference sequence). This CDR3 reads CATSRAADHYEQYF. CDR3 DNA, as far as it was read: TGTGCCACCAGCAGAGCGGCGGATCACTACGAG.

Comments on this clone: The read terminates 3 residues before the CDR3 end, so the remaining end is supplied by the germline J gene. This chain links TRBV28 with TRBJ2-7, with D perhaps matching TRBD1 (6 bases). The CDR3 spans 14 residues. Trimming shortened V by 10 bases and J by 6 bases, and 22 bases separated the two germline ends. Germline CDR1 reads MDHEN; CDR2 reads SYDVKM. CDR3 DNA, as far as it was read: TGTGCCACCCACCCCCTGGGGGCTTTTCGCGAG. Its translation: CATHPLGAFRE. The CDR3 in its entirety is CATHPLGAFREQYF. The variable domain in full, completed from reference TRBV28 and TRBJ2-7, reads DVKVTQSSRYLVKRTGEKVFLECVQDMDHENMFWYRQDPGLGLRLIYFSYDVKMKEKGDIPEGYSVSREKKERFSLILESASTNQTSMYLCATHPLGAFREQYFGPGTRLTVT.

With regard to this clone: Read data end 3 residues before the CDR3 end; the end is taken from the germline J gene. V gene TRBV29-1 combines with J gene TRBJ2-7; 11 bases are shared with TRBD1. V gave up 4 bases and J gave up 6 bases; unmatched junction bases: 2. There are 12 residues in the CDR3. The germline V gene has CDR1 SQVTM and CDR2 ANQGSEA. Partial CDR3 DNA: TGCAGCGTTGTGGGGACAGGGGGCGAG. The encoded protein is CSVVGTGGE. The complete CDR3 protein is CSVVGTGGEQYF.

In the case of this clone: The read terminates 3 residues before the CDR3 end, so the remaining end is supplied by the germline J gene. V is TRBV2 and J is TRBJ1-1; TRBD1 matches 8 bases. CDR3 length equals 13 residues. Germline CDR1 reads SNHLY; CDR2 reads FYNNEI. V was clipped by 6 bases and J by 4 bases; unmatched bases: 4. The CDR3 protein is CASRDRVVTEAFF. The sequenced part of the CDR3 DNA is TGTGCCAGCAGGGACAGGGTTGTCACTGAA.

A remark on this clone: The sequence runs out 3 residues before the end of the CDR3; the remainder is reconstructed from the germline J gene. V is TRBV28 and J is TRBJ2-7, with 9 bases that match TRBD1. With 4 bases clipped from V and 1 base from J, the junction kept 5 bases outside the gene matches. In germline, CDR1 is MDHEN, CDR2 SYDVKM. CDR3 length equals 15 residues. CDR3 sequence: CASSSPGQGSYEQYF. The DNA read from the CDR3 is TGTGCCAGCAGTTCACCGGGACAGGGTTCCTACGAG. The full variable domain, with the rest looked up from reference TRBV28 and TRBJ2-7, is DVKVTQSSRYLVKRTGEKVFLECVQDMDHENMFWYRQDPGLGLRLIYFSYDVKMKEKGDIPEGYSVSREKKERFSLILESASTNQTSMYLCASSSPGQGSYEQYFGPGTRLTVT.

Turning to this clone: The CDR3 is cut off 3 residues early in the read; its end comes from the germline J gene. V gene TRBV19 combines with J gene TRBJ1-2, with 9 bases matching TRBD1. V shed 5 bases, J shed 5 bases, and the junction held 6 bases outside the gene matches. The CDR3 contains 14 residues. Germline CDR1 and CDR2: LNHDA and SQIVND (reference sequence). CDR3 in amino acids: CASSGRDRVYGYTF. The covered CDR3 bases are TGTGCCAGTAGTGGACGGGACAGGGTTTATGGC.

Concerning this clone itself: The read stops 3 residues short of the end of the CDR3; the missing end is completed from the germline J gene. Other DNA sequences in the sample encode the same CDR3. This rearrangement joins TRBV29-1 to TRBJ1-3, with a tentative D call TRBD1 (6 bases). The CDR3 covers 17 residues. Germline-derived CDR1 and CDR2 are SQVTM and ANQGSEA. The germline V and J ends were trimmed by 0 bases and 3 bases, with 18 bases remaining between them. The chain's CDR3 is CSVEDEDRRRGGNTIYF. The part of the CDR3 DNA that was read is TGCAGCGTTGAAGATGAGGACAGACGTCGAGGTGGAAACACC.

A remark on this clone: The read is 3 residues too short to cover the CDR3 end, so that end is filled in from the germline J gene. The chain uses TRBV2 and TRBJ2-5, with 7 bases aligning to TRBD1. Germline CDR1 and CDR2: SNHLY and FYNNEI. Trimming removed 4 bases from V and 2 bases from J; junction bases left unmatched: 7. There are 15 residues in the CDR3. The part of the CDR3 DNA that was read is TGTGCCAGCAGTGCTAACATGGGACAGCAAGAGACC. Translated: CASSANMGQQET. The whole CDR3 reads CASSANMGQQETQYF.

Of note for this clone: The sequenced fragment ends 3 residues before the CDR3 boundary, so the rest is inferred from the germline J gene. The chain uses TRBV18 and TRBJ1-2; 10 bases line up with TRBD1. Looked up from germline, CDR1 is KGHSH and CDR2 is LQKENI. The CDR3 is 16 residues long. The CDR3: CASSPLGQGSSYDYTF. Incomplete CDR3 DNA: TGTGCCAGCTCACCACTGGGACAGGGGAGCTCCTACGAC. The whole variable domain, filled in from reference TRBV18 and TRBJ1-2, reads NAGVMQNPRHLVRRRGQEARLRCSPMKGHSHVYWYRQLPEEGLKFMVYLQKENIIDESGMPKERFSAEFPKEGPSILRIQQVVRGDSAAYFCASSPLGQGSSYDYTFGSGTRLTVV.

Points on this clone: Read data end 3 residues before the CDR3 end; the end is taken from the germline J gene. The chain carries TRBV5-4 and TRBJ2-1; tentative D call: TRBD1 (5 bases). Germline CDR1 reads SGHNT; CDR2 reads YYREEE (reference sequence). With 5 bases removed from V and 4 bases from J, the gap between germline ends came to 19 bases. The CDR3 extends over 16 amino acids. CDR3 sequence: CASSSARGLRYNEQFF. The CDR3 bases that were read are TGTGCCAGCAGTTCCGCTAGGGGTCTACGTTACAATGAG.

Regarding this clone: The read halts 3 residues ahead of the CDR3 end, with the missing end drawn from the germline J gene. The J gene is TRBJ2-4, the V gene TRBV7-9; a weak D match, TRBD2 (6 bases). The CDR3 is made up of 14 amino acids. Germline V gene lookup returns CDR1 SEHNR and CDR2 FQNEAQ (reference sequence). The covered CDR3 bases are TGTGCCAGCAGCTGGGGGACTCTAAGTCAGGGT. Its translation: CASSWGTLSQG. The full CDR3 reads CASSWGTLSQGQYF. The whole variable domain, remainder taken from reference TRBV7-9 and TRBJ2-4, is DTGVSQNPRHKITKRGQNVTFRCDPISEHNRLYWYRQTLGQGPEFLTYFQNEAQLEKSRLLSDRFSAERPKGSFSTLEIQRTEQGDSAMYLCASSWGTLSQGQYFGAGTRLSVL.

For this clone: The read ends 3 residues before the CDR3 terminus; that terminus is restored from the germline J gene. The J gene is TRBJ2-2, the V gene TRBV7-9, with 7 bases identical to TRBD2. This CDR3 is 13 amino acids long. From germline, CDR1 is SEHNR and CDR2 FQNEAQ (reference sequence). The CDR3 DNA, read in part, is TGTGCCAGCACGGGGGGTTCTAATTCACCG. This gives the protein CASTGGSNSP. The CDR3, in full, reads CASTGGSNSPLFF. The whole variable domain, remainder taken from reference TRBV7-9 and TRBJ2-2, is DTGVSQNPRHKITKRGQNVTFRCDPISEHNRLYWYRQTLGQGPEFLTYFQNEAQLEKSRLLSDRFSAERPKGSFSTLEIQRTEQGDSAMYLCASTGGSNSPLFFGEGSRLTVL.

Regarding this clone: Read coverage stops 3 residues before the CDR3 terminus; the germline J gene supplies the remainder. V gene TRBV5-1 combines with J gene TRBJ1-6; 10 positions agree with TRBD1. CDR3 length: 15 amino acids. CDR1 is SGHRS, CDR2 YFSETQ, per germline. The covered CDR3 bases are TGCGCCAGCAGCTTTACCGGGACAGGGGTTTTATCC. It encodes CASSFTGTGVLS. The CDR3 in its entirety is CASSFTGTGVLSLHF.

A note on this clone: The CDR3 end is not reached by the read, which stops 3 residues before it; the germline J gene fills it in. The rearrangement links TRBV7-2 to TRBJ1-4; 10 bases align to TRBD1. After removal of 0 bases from V and 5 bases from J, the junction contained 3 bases not matched to a gene. This CDR3 region has 16 residues. The germline V gene encodes CDR1 SGHTA and CDR2 FQGNSA. CDR3 DNA, as far as it was read: TGTGCCAGCAGCTTAGCTCGGACAGGGGGGAATGAAAAA. Its protein is CASSLARTGGNEK. In full, the CDR3 is CASSLARTGGNEKLFF.

As concerns this clone: The read halts 3 residues ahead of the CDR3 end, with the missing end drawn from the germline J gene. This chain joins TRBV20-1 and TRBJ1-2, with D unresolved. The CDR3 covers 15 residues. CDR1 DFQATT and CDR2 SNEGSKA come from the germline V gene (reference sequence). With 0 bases removed from V and 0 bases from J, the gap between germline ends came to 11 bases. CDR3 region: CSARDSRLPNYGYTF. The DNA read from the CDR3 is TGCAGTGCTAGAGACTCGCGCCTCCCTAACTATGGC.

A remark on this clone: The read stops 3 residues short of the end of the CDR3; the missing end is completed from the germline J gene. V gene TRBV18 combines with J gene TRBJ2-1, with 7 bases identical to TRBD1. Germline V lookup: CDR1 KGHSH, CDR2 LQKENI. The CDR3 consists of 14 residues. V shed 6 bases, J shed 9 bases, and the junction held 11 bases outside the gene matches. CDR3 region: CASSREGAGGEQFF. CDR3 bases read: TGTGCCAGCTCCCGAGAGGGGGCGGGTGGTGAG. The entire variable domain, with the rest obtained from reference TRBV18 and TRBJ2-1, is as follows: NAGVMQNPRHLVRRRGQEARLRCSPMKGHSHVYWYRQLPEEGLKFMVYLQKENIIDESGMPKERFSAEFPKEGPSILRIQQVVRGDSAAYFCASSREGAGGEQFFGPGTRLTVL.